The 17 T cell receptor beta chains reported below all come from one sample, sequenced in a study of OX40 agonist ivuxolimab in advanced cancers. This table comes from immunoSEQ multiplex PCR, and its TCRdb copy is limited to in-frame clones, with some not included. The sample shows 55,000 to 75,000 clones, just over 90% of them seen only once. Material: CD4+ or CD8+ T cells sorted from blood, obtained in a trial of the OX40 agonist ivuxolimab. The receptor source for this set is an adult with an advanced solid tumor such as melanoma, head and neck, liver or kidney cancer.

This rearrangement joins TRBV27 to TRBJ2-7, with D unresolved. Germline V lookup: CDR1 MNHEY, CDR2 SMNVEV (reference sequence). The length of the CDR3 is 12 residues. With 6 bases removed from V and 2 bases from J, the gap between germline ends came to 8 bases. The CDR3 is CASSRHPYEQYF. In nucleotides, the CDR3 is TGTGCCAGCAGCCGTCACCCCTACGAGCAGTACTTC.

Here the CDR3 reads CASSGHPGLEVQYF. The DNA for the CDR3 is TGCGCCAGCAGCGGTCATCCGGGACTAGAAGTGCAGTACTTC. The V and J genes are TRBV5-1 and TRBJ2-7; the match to TRBD2 covers 8 bases. CDR3 length: 14 residues. Losses at the gene ends were 4 bases for V and 9 bases for J; bases not matched to a gene: 12. Per germline, CDR1 SGHRS and CDR2 YFSETQ.

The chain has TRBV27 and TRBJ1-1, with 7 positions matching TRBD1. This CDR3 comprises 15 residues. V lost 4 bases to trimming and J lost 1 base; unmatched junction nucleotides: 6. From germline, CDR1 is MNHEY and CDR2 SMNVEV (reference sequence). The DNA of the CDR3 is TGTGCCAGCAGTTCCAACAGGGGATGGAACACTGAAGCTTTCTTT. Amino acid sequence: CASSSNRGWNTEAFF.

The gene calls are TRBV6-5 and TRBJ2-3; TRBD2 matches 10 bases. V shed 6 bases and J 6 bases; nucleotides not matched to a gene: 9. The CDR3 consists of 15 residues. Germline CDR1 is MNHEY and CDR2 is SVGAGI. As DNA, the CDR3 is TGTGCCAGCAGCCCTCTAGCGGGGGTCGGGGATACGCAGTATTTT. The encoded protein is CASSPLAGVGDTQYF.

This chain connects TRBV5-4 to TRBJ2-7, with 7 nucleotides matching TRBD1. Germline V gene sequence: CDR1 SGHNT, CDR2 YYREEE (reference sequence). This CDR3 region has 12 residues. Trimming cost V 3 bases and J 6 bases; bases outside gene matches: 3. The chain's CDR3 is CASSSDRAEQYF. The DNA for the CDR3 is TGTGCCAGCAGCTCAGACAGGGCCGAGCAGTACTTC.

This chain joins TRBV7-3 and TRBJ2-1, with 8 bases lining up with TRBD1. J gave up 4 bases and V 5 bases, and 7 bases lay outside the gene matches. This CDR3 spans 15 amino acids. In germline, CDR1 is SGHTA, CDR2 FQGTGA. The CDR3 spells CASSPPGQAYNEQFF. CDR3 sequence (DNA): TGTGCCAGCAGCCCACCGGGACAGGCTTACAATGAGCAGTTCTTC.

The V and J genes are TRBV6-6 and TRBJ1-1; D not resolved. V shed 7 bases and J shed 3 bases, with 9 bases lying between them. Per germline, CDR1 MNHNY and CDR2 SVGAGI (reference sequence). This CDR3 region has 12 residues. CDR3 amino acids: CASKYEDTEAFF. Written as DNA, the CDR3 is TGTGCCAGCAAATATGAAGACACTGAAGCTTTCTTT.

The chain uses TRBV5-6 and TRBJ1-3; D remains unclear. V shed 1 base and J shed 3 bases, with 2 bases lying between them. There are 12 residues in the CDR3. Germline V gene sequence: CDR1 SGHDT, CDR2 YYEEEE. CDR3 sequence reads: CASSLYGNTIYF. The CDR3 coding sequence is TGTGCCAGCAGCTTGTATGGAAACACCATATATTTT.

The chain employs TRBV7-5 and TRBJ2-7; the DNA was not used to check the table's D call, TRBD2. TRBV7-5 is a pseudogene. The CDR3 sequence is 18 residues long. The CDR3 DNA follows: TGTGTCAGAAGCATTCGAGCAAGGGCGGGAGTTTTATCCTACGAGCAGTACTTC. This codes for CVRSIRARAGVLSYEQYF.

CDR3 DNA: TGTGCCAGCAGCTTGTATGGACTAGCGGGAGGAAGGTACAATGAGCAGTTCTTC. Protein sequence: CASSLYGLAGGRYNEQFF. The J gene is TRBJ2-1, the V gene TRBV5-6; 14 bases are a match to TRBD2. V lost 1 base to trimming and J lost 4 bases; unmatched junction nucleotides: 7. The CDR3 is 18 amino acids. In germline, CDR1 is SGHDT, CDR2 YYEEEE.

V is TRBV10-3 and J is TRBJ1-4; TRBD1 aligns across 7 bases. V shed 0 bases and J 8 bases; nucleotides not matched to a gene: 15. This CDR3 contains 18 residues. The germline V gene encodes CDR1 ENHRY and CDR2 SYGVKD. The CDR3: CAISESGDSLPTGEKLFF. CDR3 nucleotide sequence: TGTGCCATCAGTGAGTCGGGGGACAGCTTACCCACAGGGGAAAAACTGTTTTTT.

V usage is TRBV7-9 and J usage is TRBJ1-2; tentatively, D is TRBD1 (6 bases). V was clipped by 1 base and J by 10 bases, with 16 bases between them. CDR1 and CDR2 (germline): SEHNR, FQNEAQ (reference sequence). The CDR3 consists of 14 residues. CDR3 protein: CASSLEGGDRVYTF. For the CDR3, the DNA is TGTGCCAGCAGCTTAGAGGGGGGAGATCGAGTCTACACCTTC.

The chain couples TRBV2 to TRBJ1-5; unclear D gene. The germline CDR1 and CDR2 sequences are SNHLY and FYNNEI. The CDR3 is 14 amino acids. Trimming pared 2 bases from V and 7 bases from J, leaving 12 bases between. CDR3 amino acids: CASSELRSWQPQHF. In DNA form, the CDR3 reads TGTGCCAGCAGTGAATTGCGGAGTTGGCAGCCCCAGCATTTT.

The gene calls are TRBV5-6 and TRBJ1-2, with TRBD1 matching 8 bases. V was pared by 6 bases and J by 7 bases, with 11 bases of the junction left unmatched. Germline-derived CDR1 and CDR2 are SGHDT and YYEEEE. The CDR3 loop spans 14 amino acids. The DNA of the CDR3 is TGTGCCAGCACCCTCAGGACAGGGACTCGTGGCTACACCTTC. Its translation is CASTLRTGTRGYTF. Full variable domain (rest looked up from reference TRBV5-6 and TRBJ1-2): DAGVTQSPTHLIKTRGQQVTLRCSPKSGHDTVSWYQQALGQGPQFIFQYYEEEERQRGNFPDRFSGHQFPNYSSELNVNALLLGDSALYLCASTLRTGTRGYTFGSGTRLTVV.

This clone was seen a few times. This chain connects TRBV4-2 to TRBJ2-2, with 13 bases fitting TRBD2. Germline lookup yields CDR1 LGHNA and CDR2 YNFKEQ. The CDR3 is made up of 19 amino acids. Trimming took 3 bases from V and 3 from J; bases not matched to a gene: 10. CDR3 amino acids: CASSQTLLAGGPDTGELFF. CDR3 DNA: TGTGCCAGCAGCCAGACGCTACTAGCGGGGGGGCCAGACACCGGGGAGCTGTTTTTT.

Here the CDR3 reads CASSLNYEQYF. The CDR3 DNA follows: TGTGCCAGCAGCCTGAACTACGAGCAGTACTTC. This chain uses TRBV5-4 with TRBJ2-7; D not resolved. The CDR3 loop spans 11 amino acids. CDR1 and CDR2 from the germline V gene are SGHNT and YYREEE (reference sequence). V was trimmed by 4 bases and J by 3 bases, leaving 5 bases between them.

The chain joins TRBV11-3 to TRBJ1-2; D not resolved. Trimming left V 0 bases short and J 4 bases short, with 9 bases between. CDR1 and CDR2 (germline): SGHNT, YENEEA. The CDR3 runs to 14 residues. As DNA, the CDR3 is TGTGCCAGCAGCTTAGAACGGGTTAGCTATGGCTACACCTTC. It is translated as CASSLERVSYGYTF.